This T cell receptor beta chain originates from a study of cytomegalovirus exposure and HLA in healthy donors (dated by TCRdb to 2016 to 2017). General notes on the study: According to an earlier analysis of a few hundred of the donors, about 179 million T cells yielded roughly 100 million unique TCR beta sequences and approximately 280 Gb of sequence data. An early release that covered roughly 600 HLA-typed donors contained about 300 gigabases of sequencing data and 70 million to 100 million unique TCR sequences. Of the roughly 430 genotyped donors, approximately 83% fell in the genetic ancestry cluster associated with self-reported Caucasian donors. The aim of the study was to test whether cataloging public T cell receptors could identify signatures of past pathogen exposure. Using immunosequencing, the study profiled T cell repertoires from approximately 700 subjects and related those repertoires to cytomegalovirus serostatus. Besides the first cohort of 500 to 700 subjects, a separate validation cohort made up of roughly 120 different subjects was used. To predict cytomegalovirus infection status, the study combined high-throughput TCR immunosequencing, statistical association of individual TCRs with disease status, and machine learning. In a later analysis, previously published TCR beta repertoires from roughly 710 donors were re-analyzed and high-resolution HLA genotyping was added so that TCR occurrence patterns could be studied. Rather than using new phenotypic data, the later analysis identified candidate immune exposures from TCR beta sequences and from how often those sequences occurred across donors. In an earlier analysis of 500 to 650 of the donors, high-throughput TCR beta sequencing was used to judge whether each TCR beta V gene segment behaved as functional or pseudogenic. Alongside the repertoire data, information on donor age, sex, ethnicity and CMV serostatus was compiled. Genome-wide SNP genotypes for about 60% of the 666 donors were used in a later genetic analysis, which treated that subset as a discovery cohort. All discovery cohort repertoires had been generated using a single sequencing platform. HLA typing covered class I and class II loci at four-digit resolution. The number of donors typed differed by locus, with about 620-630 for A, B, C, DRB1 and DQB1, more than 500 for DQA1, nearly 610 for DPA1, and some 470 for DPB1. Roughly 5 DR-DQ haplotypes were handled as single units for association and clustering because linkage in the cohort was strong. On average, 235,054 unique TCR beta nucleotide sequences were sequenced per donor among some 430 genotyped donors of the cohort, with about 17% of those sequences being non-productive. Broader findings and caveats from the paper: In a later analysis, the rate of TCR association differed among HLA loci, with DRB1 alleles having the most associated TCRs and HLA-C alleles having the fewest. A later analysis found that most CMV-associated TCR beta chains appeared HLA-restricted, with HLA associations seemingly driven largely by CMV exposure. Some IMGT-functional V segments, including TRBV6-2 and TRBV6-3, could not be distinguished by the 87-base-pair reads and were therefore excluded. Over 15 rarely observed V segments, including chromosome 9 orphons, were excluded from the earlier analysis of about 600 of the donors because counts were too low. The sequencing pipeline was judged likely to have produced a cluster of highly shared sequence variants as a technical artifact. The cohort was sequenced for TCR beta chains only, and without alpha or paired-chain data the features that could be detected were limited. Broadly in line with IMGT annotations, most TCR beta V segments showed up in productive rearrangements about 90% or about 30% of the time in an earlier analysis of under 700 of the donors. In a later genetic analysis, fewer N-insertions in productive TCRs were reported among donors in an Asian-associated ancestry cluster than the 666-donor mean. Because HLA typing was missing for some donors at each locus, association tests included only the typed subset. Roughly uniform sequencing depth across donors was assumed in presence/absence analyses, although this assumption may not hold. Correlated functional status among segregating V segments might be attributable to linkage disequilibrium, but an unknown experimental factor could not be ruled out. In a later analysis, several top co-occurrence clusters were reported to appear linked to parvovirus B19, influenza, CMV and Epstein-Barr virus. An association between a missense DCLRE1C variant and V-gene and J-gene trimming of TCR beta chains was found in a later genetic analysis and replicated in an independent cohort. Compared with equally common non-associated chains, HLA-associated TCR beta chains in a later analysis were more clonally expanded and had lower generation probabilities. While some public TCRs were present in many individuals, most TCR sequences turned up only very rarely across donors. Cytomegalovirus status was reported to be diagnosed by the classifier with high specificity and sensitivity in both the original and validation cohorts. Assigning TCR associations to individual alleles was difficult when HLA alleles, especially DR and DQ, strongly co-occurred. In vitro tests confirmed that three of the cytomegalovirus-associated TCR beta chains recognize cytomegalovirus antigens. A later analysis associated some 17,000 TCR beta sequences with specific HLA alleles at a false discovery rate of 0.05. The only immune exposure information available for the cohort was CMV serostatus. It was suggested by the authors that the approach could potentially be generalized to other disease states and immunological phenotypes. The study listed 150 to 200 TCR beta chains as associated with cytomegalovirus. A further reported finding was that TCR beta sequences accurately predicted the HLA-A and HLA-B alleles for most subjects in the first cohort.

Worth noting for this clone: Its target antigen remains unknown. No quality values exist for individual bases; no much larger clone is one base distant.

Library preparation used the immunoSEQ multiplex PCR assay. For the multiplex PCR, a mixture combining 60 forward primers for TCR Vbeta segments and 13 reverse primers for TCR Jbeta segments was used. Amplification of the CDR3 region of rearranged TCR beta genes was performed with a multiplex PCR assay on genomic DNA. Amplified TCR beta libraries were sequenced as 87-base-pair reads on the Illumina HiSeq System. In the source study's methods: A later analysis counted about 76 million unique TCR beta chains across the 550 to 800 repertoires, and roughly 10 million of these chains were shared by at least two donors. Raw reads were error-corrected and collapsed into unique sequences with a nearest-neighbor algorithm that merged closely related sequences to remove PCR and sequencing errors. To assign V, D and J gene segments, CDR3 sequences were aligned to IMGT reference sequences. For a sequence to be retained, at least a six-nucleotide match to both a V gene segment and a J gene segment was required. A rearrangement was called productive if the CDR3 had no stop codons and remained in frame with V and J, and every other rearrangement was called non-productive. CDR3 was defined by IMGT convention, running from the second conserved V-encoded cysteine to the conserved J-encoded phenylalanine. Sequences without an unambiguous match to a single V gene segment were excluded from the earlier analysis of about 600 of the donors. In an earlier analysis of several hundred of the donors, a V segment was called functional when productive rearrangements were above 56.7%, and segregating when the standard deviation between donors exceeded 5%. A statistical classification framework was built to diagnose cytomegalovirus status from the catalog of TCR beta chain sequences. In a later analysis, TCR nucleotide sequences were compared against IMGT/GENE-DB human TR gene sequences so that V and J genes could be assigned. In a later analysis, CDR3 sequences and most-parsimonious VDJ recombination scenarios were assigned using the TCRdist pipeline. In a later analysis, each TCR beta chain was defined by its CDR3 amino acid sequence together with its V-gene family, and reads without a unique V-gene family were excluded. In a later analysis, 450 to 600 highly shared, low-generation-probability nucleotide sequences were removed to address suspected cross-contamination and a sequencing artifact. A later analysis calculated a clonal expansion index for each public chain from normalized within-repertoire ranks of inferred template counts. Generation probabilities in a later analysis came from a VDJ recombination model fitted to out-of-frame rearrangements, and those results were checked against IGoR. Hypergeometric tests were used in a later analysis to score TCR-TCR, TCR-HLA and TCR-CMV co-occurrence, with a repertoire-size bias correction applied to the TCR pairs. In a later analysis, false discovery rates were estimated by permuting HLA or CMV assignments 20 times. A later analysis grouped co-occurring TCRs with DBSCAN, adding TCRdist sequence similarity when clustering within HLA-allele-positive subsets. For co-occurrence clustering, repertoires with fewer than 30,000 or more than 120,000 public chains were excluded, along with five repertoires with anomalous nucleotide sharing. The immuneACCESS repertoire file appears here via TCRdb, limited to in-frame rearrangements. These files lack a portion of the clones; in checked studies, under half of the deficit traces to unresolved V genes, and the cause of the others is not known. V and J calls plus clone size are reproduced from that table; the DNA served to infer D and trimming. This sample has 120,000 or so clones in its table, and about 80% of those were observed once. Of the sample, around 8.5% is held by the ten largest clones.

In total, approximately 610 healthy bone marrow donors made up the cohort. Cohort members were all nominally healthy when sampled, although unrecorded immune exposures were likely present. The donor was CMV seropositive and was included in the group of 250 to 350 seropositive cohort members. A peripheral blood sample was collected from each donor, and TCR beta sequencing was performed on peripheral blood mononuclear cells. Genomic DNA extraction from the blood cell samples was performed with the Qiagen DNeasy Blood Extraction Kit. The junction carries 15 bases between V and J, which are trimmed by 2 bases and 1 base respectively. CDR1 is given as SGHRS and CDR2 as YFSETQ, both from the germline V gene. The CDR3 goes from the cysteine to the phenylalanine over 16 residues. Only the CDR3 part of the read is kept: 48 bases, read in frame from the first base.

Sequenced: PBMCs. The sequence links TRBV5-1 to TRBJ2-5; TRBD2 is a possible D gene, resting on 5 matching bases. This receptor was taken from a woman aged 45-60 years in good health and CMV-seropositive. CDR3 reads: CASSLSQLGAQETQYF. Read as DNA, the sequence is TGCGCCAGCAGCTTATCCCAACTAGGAGCCCAAGAGACCCAGTACTTC.